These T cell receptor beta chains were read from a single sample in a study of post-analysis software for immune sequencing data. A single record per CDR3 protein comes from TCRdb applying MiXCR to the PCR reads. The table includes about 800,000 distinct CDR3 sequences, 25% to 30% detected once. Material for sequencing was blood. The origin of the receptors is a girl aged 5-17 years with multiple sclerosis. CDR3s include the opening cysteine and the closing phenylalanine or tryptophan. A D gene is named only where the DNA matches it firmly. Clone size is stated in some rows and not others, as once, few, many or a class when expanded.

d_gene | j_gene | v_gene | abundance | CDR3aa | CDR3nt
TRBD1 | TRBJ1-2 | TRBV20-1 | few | CSAVRQGAVGGYTF | TGCAGTGCTGTCAGACAGGGGGCAGTCGGTGGCTACACCTTC
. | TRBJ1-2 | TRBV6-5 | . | CASSLTRGSYGYTF | TGTGCCAGCAGTTTGACAAGGGGAAGCTATGGCTACACCTTC
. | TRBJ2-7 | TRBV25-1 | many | CASLEAGGSSYEQYF | TGTGCCAGCTTAGAAGCAGGGGGGAGTTCCTACGAGCAGTACTTC
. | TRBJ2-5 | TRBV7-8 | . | CASSFGASETQYF | TGTGCCAGCAGCTTCGGGGCTAGCGAGACCCAGTACTTC
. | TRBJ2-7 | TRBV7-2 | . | CASSSRVGTTFSNSYEQYF | TGTGCCAGCAGCTCAAGAGTAGGGACAACCTTTTCCAACTCCTACGAGCAGTACTTC
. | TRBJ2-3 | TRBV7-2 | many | CASSLKTDTQYF | TGTGCCAGCAGCCTAAAAACAGATACGCAGTATTTT
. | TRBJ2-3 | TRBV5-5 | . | CASNLGGGTNGDTQYF | TGTGCCAGCAACTTGGGAGGCGGGACCAACGGTGATACGCAGTATTTT
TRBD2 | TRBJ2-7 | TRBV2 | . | CASRAGPRYNEQYF | TGTGCCAGCAGAGCGGGACCGCGATACAATGAGCAGTACTTC
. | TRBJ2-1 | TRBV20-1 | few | CSARKPGTRDNEQFF | TGCAGTGCTAGAAAGCCCGGGACTCGGGACAATGAGCAGTTCTTC
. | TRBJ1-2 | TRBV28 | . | CASSPLRENYGYTF | TGTGCCAGCAGCCCTTTACGGGAAAACTATGGCTACACCTTC
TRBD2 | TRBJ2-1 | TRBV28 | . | CASKTSGSKEQFF | TGTGCCAGCAAGACTAGCGGGAGCAAGGAGCAGTTCTTC
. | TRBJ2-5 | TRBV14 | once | CASSPFGAGRGQYF | TGTGCCAGCAGCCCCTTCGGGGCAGGACGGGGCCAGTACTTC
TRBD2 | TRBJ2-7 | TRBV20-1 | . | CSSFEGLAYYEQYF | TGCAGCTCGTTTGAGGGACTAGCGTACTACGAGCAGTACTTC
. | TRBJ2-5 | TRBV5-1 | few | CASSLEAGGWETQYF | TGCGCCAGCAGCTTGGAAGCCGGGGGATGGGAGACCCAGTACTTC
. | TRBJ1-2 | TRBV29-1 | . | CSGRTRSGYGYTF | TGCAGCGGGCGAACTCGGAGTGGCTATGGCTACACCTTC
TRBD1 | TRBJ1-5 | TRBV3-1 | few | CASSQGQGAGGQPQHF | TGTGCCAGCAGCCAAGGTCAGGGGGCGGGAGGGCAGCCCCAGCATTTT
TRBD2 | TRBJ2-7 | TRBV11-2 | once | CASSSRGGTSGYEQYF | TGTGCCAGCAGCTCGCGGGGTGGGACTAGCGGCTACGAGCAGTACTTC
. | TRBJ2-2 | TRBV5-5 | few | CASSFRLANTGELFF | TGTGCCAGCAGCTTCAGGCTTGCGAACACCGGGGAGCTGTTTTTT
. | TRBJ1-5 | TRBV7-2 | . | CASSTVTANQPQHF | TGTGCCAGCAGCACTGTCACAGCGAATCAGCCCCAGCATTTT
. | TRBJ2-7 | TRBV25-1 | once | CARQGSESEAQYF | TGTGCCAGGCAGGGTTCCGAGTCGGAGGCCCAGTACTTC
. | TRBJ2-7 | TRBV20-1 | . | CSVLVQGRPYEQYF | TGCAGTGTATTGGTTCAGGGCCGTCCCTACGAGCAGTACTTC
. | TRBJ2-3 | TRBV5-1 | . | CASSLVRERDTQYF | TGCGCCAGCAGCTTGGTCCGGGAGAGAGATACGCAGTATTTT
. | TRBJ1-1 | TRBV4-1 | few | CASSQNTGNTEAFF | TGCGCCAGCAGCCAAAACACAGGGAACACTGAAGCTTTCTTT
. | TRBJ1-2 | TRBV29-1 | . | CSVEEAKGGDYGYTF | TGCAGCGTTGAAGAAGCAAAAGGGGGGGACTATGGCTACACCTTC
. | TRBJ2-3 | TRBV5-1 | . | CASSLDGVSTDTQYF | TGTGCCAGCAGCTTAGATGGGGTTTCGACAGATACGCAGTATTTT
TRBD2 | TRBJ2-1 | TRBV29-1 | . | CSTVVSGLAGQGQFF | TGCAGCACTGTTGTTTCGGGACTAGCGGGACAAGGGCAGTTCTTC
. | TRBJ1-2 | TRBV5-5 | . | CASTRDGANYGYTF | TGTGCCAGCACCCGGGACGGAGCTAACTATGGCTACACCTTC
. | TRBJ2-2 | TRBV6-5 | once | CASSYGSGELFF | TGTGCCAGCAGTTACGGTAGCGGGGAGCTGTTTTTT
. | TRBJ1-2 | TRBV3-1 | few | CASTYEQGHGYTF | TGTGCCAGCACCTATGAACAGGGCCATGGCTACACCTTC
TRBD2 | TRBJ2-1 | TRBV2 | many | CASSEWDSGGAVPNEQFF | TGTGCCAGCAGTGAATGGGATAGCGGGGGGGCCGTCCCCAATGAGCAGTTCTTC
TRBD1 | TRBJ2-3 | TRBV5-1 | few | CASARDRGTDTQYF | TGCGCCAGCGCCAGGGACAGGGGCACAGATACGCAGTATTTT
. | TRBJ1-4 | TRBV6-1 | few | CASSPAGEKLFF | TGTGCCAGCAGTCCCGCCGGGGAAAAACTGTTTTTT
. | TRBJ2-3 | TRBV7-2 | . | CASSLRSGTGGASTDTQYF | TGTGCCAGCAGCTTACGATCAGGGACTGGGGGAGCCAGCACAGATACGCAGTATTTT
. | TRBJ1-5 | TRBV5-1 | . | CASSLDGGQPQHF | TGCGCCAGCAGCTTGGATGGGGGTCAGCCCCAGCATTTT
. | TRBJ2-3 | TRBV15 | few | CATIGAGNTQYF | TGTGCCACCATCGGGGCAGGGAATACGCAGTATTTT
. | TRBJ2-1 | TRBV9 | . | CASSVGIPPPYNEQFF | TGTGCCAGCAGCGTAGGGATTCCCCCGCCCTACAATGAGCAGTTCTTC
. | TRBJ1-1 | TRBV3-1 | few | CASNQQGLNTEAFF | TGTGCCAGCAACCAGCAAGGCTTGAACACTGAAGCTTTCTTT
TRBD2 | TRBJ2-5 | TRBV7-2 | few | CASSLVLAGGETQYF | TGTGCCAGCAGCTTAGTGCTAGCGGGGGGAGAGACCCAGTACTTC
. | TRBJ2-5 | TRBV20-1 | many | CSASYSHQETQYF | TGCAGTGCTTCCTACAGCCATCAAGAGACCCAGTACTTC
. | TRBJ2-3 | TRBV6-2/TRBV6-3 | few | CASSYWEGTDTQYF | TGTGCCAGCAGTTATTGGGAGGGCACAGATACGCAGTATTTT
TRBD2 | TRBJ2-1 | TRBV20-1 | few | CSAPRGGRYYNEQFF | TGCAGTGCCCCACGAGGCGGGAGGTACTACAATGAGCAGTTCTTC
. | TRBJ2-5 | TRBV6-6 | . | CASSPPRDLEETQYF | TGTGCCAGCAGTCCCCCCCGGGACTTAGAAGAGACCCAGTACTTC
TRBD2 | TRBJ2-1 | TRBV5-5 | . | CASSFISSGGISGDEQFF | TGTGCCAGCAGCTTTATAAGTAGCGGGGGGATTAGTGGGGATGAGCAGTTCTTC
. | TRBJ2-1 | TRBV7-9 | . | CASALPTGTLNEQFF | TGTGCCAGCGCACTTCCGACTGGGACCCTCAATGAGCAGTTCTTC
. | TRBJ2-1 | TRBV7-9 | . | CAGSFLPSGANEQFF | TGTGCCGGCAGTTTTCTCCCTTCAGGGGCCAATGAGCAGTTCTTC
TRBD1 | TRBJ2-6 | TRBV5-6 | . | CASRWGAGGSSGANVLTF | TGTGCCAGCAGGTGGGGGGCAGGGGGCTCCTCTGGGGCCAACGTCCTGACTTTC
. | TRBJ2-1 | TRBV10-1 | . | CASSESGSSPTDEQFF | TGCGCCAGCAGTGAGTCGGGAAGCAGCCCTACGGATGAGCAGTTCTTC
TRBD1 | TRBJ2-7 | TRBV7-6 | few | CASSSPQDRGPGLGYEQYF | TGTGCCAGCAGCTCACCACAAGACAGGGGGCCCGGGTTGGGTTACGAGCAGTACTTC
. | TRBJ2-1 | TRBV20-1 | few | CSAREFANNEQFF | TGCAGTGCTAGGGAGTTCGCCAACAATGAGCAGTTCTTC
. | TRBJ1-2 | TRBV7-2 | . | CASTTSAAARYTF | TGTGCCAGCACCACCTCAGCGGCGGCCCGCTACACCTTC
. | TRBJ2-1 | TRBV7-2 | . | CASSLSEGLASSYDEQFF | TGTGCCAGCAGCCTGTCCGAAGGCCTAGCGAGCTCCTACGATGAGCAGTTCTTC
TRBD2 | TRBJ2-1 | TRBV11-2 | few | CASSLGTAGVVGNEQFF | TGTGCCAGCAGCTTAGGGACAGCGGGAGTCGTAGGGAATGAGCAGTTCTTC
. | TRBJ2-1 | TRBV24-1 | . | CATSDLRQSSYNEQFF | TGTGCCACCAGTGATTTGAGGCAGAGCTCCTACAATGAGCAGTTCTTC
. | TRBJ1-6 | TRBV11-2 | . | CASSLQGRGNPPLHF | TGTGCCAGCAGCTTGCAGGGAAGGGGGAATCCACCCCTCCACTTT